This TCR beta chain emerged from a study of vaccination and CD4 T cells after COVID-19. Study as a whole: Six men and four women formed the convalescents, two being Hispanic. Stimulation used overlapping spike peptides from SARS-CoV-2, HCoV-NL63, HCoV-OC43 and HCoV-229E.

A note on this clonotype: Its antigen remains unknown.

Oncomine TCR Beta short-read sequencing was applied to DNA from cultured CD4+ T cells. TCRdb reprocessed the PCR reads with MiXCR, giving one entry per CDR3 protein. Among fewer than 20,000 distinct CDR3 sequences listed, about 51% were seen once. Losses at the gene ends were 4 bases for V and 2 bases for J; bases not matched to a gene: 5. The CDR3 contains 16 residues. Germline-derived CDR1 and CDR2 are DFQATT and SNEGSKA (reference sequence). Specified treatment: approximately nine-day PBMC culture with coronavirus spike peptide pools or control peptides (ViraFEST assay). ViraFEST used peptide pools to expand antigen-specific T cells, then sequenced TCRs. March to December 2020 was the span of positive PCR dates, which predated US Alpha, Beta and Delta variants.

The receptor was derived from a human donor who had recovered from COVID-19. This sample comprised CD4+ T cells from blood, cultured in vitro, obtained before SARS-CoV-2 vaccination. The chain couples TRBV20-1 to TRBJ2-1; 13 bases are a match to TRBD2. This CDR3 reads CSAIPGLAGTYNEQFF. The CDR3 nucleotides are TGCAGTGCTATCCCGGGACTAGCGGGGACCTACAATGAGCAGTTCTTC.